What follows are 24 T cell receptor beta chains derived from one specimen sequenced in a study of cytomegalovirus exposure and HLA in healthy donors. PCR used 60 Vbeta primers and 13 Jbeta primers. Sequencing used immunoSEQ multiplex PCR; TCRdb keeps in-frame clones, though not all of them. This table holds roughly 86,000 clones, about three fifths found once. The sequenced sample consisted of PBMCs. These receptors all come from a man under 40 in good health and CMV-seronegative.

The chain is built from TRBV6-5 and TRBJ2-7; D is unresolved. Germline V gene lookup returns CDR1 MNHEY and CDR2 SVGAGI. CDR3 length: 12 residues. V was cut by 5 bases and J by 4 bases, with 9 bases left in between. The CDR3 reads CASSESRYEQYF. The CDR3 nucleotides read TGTGCCAGCAGTGAATCCAGATACGAGCAGTACTTC.

This sequence joins TRBV15 and TRBJ2-1; D is unresolved. Germline V gene data show CDR1 as LNHNV and CDR2 as YYDKDF (reference sequence). V was pared by 0 bases and J by 7 bases, with 10 bases between. The CDR3 is made up of 14 amino acids. The DNA for the CDR3 is TGTGCCACCAGCAGAGAACTGGCGGCTAATGAGCAGTTCTTC. As protein: CATSRELAANEQFF.

The sample holds one count of this clone. The rearrangement joins TRBV5-4 to TRBJ1-3; tentative D call: TRBD1 (5 bases). Germline CDR1 SGHNT, CDR2 YYREEE (reference sequence). Deletions cut 0 bases from V and 3 bases from J, with 10 bases between. This CDR3 is built from 15 residues. The CDR3 region is CASSLDSRVGNTIYF. In DNA form, the CDR3 reads TGTGCCAGCAGCTTGGATAGCAGGGTTGGAAACACCATATATTTT.

The J gene is TRBJ1-2, the V gene TRBV4-3; TRBD1 matches 7 bases. Germline values: CDR1 LGHNA, CDR2 YSLEER. The CDR3 totals 15 residues. Trimming removed 3 bases from V and 5 bases from J; junction bases left unmatched: 9. The CDR3 is CASSHSFDRDYGYTF. CDR3 bases: TGCGCCAGCAGCCATTCCTTTGACAGGGATTATGGCTACACCTTC.

The rearrangement links TRBV5-1 to TRBJ2-3; 8 bases are a match to TRBD2. CDR1 and CDR2 from the germline V gene are SGHRS and YFSETQ. The CDR3 length is 17 residues. Trimming took 0 bases from V and 3 from J; bases not matched to a gene: 9. This chain's CDR3 is CASSLGLATGGTDTQYF. In DNA, the CDR3 is TGCGCCAGCAGCTTGGGACTAGCGACCGGCGGGACAGATACGCAGTATTTT. The variable domain in full, with the rest retrieved from reference TRBV5-1 and TRBJ2-3, is KAGVTQTPRYLIKTRGQQVTLSCSPISGHRSVSWYQQTPGQGLQFLFEYFSETQRNKGNFPGRFSGRQFSNSRSEMNVSTLELGDSALYLCASSLGLATGGTDTQYFGPGTRLTVL.

The V gene is TRBV7-9, the J gene TRBJ1-5; TRBD1 matches 7 bases. Germline assignment: CDR1 SEHNR and CDR2 FQNEAQ (reference sequence). The CDR3 length is 14 residues. V lost 1 base and J lost 6; bases outside the gene matches: 3. The CDR3 DNA is TGTGCCAGCAGCTTAGGGTGGGACAGTCAGCCCCAGCATTTT. Translation gives CASSLGWDSQPQHF.

In DNA form, the CDR3 reads TGTGCCAGCAGCACCCGACAGGCGCCTAACACCGGGGAGCTGTTTTTT. As protein: CASSTRQAPNTGELFF. The rearrangement joins TRBV7-3 to TRBJ2-2, with D maybe TRBD1 (6 bases). CDR3 length equals 16 residues. Trimming shortened V by 5 bases and J by 2 bases, and 15 bases separated the two germline ends. CDR1 is SGHTA, CDR2 FQGTGA, per germline.

This chain links TRBV4-2 with TRBJ2-1; the D gene is possibly TRBD1 (6 bases). This CDR3 contains 17 residues. Germline values: CDR1 LGHNA, CDR2 YNFKEQ. Trimming took 4 bases from V and 9 from J, leaving 25 bases between them. In DNA form, the CDR3 reads TGTGCCAGCAGCCGAGTAGGGTCTAGGGGGTACCTTTCTGAGCAGTTCTTC. It codes for CASSRVGSRGYLSEQFF.

V is TRBV6-1 and J is TRBJ2-5, with 8 nucleotides matching TRBD2. Trimming removed 2 bases from V and 2 bases from J; junction bases left unmatched: 7. The CDR3 is 16 residues long. Germline V lookup: CDR1 MNHNS, CDR2 SASEGT. The CDR3 spells CASSERVAGLQETQYF. The CDR3 nucleotides read TGTGCCAGCAGTGAACGAGTAGCGGGACTTCAAGAGACCCAGTACTTC.

The chain is built from TRBV19 and TRBJ2-1; D call uncertain. The CDR3 extends over 15 amino acids. The germline V gene has CDR1 LNHDA and CDR2 SQIVND (reference sequence). V was clipped by 2 bases and J by 1 base, with 9 bases between them. This CDR3 reads CASSIRSSSYNEQFF. The CDR3 bases are TGTGCCAGTAGTATACGATCTAGTTCCTACAATGAGCAGTTCTTC.

The chain joins TRBV10-2 to TRBJ2-1, with 11 bases fitting TRBD2. Germline V gives CDR1 WSHSY, CDR2 SAAADI. The CDR3 extends over 14 amino acids. Losses at the gene ends were 5 bases for V and 6 bases for J; bases not matched to a gene: 3. As DNA, the CDR3 is TGCGCCAGCAGTACTAGCGGGAGTATCAATGAGCAGTTCTTC. This sequence encodes CASSTSGSINEQFF.

The V call is TRBV25-1, the J call TRBJ1-3; 7 nucleotides line up with TRBD1. V was pared by 2 bases and J by 1 base, with 8 bases of the junction left unmatched. The CDR3 runs 17 residues. Germline V lookup: CDR1 MGHDK, CDR2 SYGVNS. CDR3 sequence reads: CASSEKTGTYSGNTIYF. In nucleotides, the CDR3 is TGTGCCAGCAGTGAAAAGACAGGGACCTATTCTGGAAACACCATATATTTT.

This chain connects TRBV7-8 to TRBJ2-7, with TRBD1 matching over 11 bases. The CDR3 covers 16 residues. J lost 2 bases, V lost 2 bases, and 5 bases had no gene match. Germline V gives CDR1 SGHVS, CDR2 FQNEAQ. CDR3 sequence: CASSLIGTGGTYEQYF. CDR3 nucleotides: TGTGCCAGCAGCTTAATCGGGACAGGGGGTACCTACGAGCAGTACTTC.

This clone appeared a few times. The chain recombines TRBV10-3 with TRBJ2-2, with 8 bases matching TRBD1. V lost 4 bases and J lost 2; bases outside the gene matches: 6. This CDR3 has 16 residues. CDR1 is ENHRY and CDR2 is SYGVKD in the germline V gene. The CDR3 spells CAISAGQAINTGELFF. For the CDR3, the DNA is TGTGCCATCAGTGCGGGACAGGCAATAAACACCGGGGAGCTGTTTTTT.

The chain couples TRBV9 to TRBJ1-1; D call uncertain. CDR1 is SGDLS, CDR2 YYNGEE, per germline. The V end was cut by 7 bases, the J end by 3 bases, with 13 bases between. The CDR3 covers 13 residues. The CDR3 DNA reads as TGTGCCAGCGCCTGGACGGAGGACACTGAAGCTTTCTTT. It specifies CASAWTEDTEAFF.

The V call is TRBV2, the J call TRBJ1-6; 7 bases are a match to TRBD1. V trimming: 7 bases; J trimming: 3 bases; junction bases outside the gene matches: 6. Germline CDR1 SNHLY, CDR2 FYNNEI. This CDR3 spans 15 amino acids. This CDR3 is CASTVGQLYNSPLHF. As DNA, the CDR3 is TGTGCCAGCACCGTGGGACAGCTCTATAATTCACCCCTCCACTTT. Based on the CDR3 plus reference TRBV2 and TRBJ1-6, the full variable domain is EPEVTQTPSHQVTQMGQEVILRCVPISNHLYFYWYRQILGQKVEFLVSFYNNEISEKSEIFDDQFSVERPDGSNFTLKIRSTKLEDSAMYFCASTVGQLYNSPLHFGNGTRLTVT.

The chain is built from TRBV7-3 and TRBJ1-4, with 9 positions matching TRBD1. The germline CDR1 and CDR2 sequences are SGHTA and FQGTGA. The CDR3 is 15 amino acids. V lost 4 bases to trimming and J lost 2 bases; unmatched junction nucleotides: 2. The CDR3 sequence is CASSSTGGTNEKLFF. In DNA, the CDR3 is TGTGCCAGCAGCTCCACAGGGGGCACTAATGAAAAACTGTTTTTT.

The chain has TRBV28 and TRBJ2-7, with a possible D match to TRBD1 (6 bases). Germline V CDR1 and CDR2: MDHEN, SYDVKM. This CDR3 comprises 14 residues. The V and J ends lost 2 bases and 4 bases respectively, with 12 bases between them. The CDR3 nucleotides are TGTGCCAGCAGTTTAACAGGGCCTCCTTACGAGCAGTACTTC. It translates to CASSLTGPPYEQYF.

V and J are TRBV10-2 and TRBJ2-1, with 12 bases matching TRBD2. V gave up 8 bases and J gave up 7 bases; unmatched junction bases: 6. Germline values: CDR1 WSHSY, CDR2 SAAADI. The CDR3 runs 14 residues. As DNA, the CDR3 is TGCGCCAGCCTTACTAGCGGGGGGACTAATGAGCAGTTCTTC. Translating it yields CASLTSGGTNEQFF.

The chain combines TRBV28 with TRBJ2-4; 7 bases fit TRBD2. CDR1 and CDR2 (germline): MDHEN, SYDVKM. The CDR3 totals 17 residues. V shed 0 bases and J 0 bases; nucleotides not matched to a gene: 5. CDR3 bases: TGTGCCAGCAGTTTATGGGGGGAGGGCGCAGCCAAAAACATTCAGTACTTC. Translated: CASSLWGEGAAKNIQYF.

The gene calls are TRBV18 and TRBJ2-3, with 10 bases identical to TRBD2. J lost 5 bases, V lost 3 bases, and 8 bases had no gene match. CDR3 length: 16 amino acids. Germline values: CDR1 KGHSH, CDR2 LQKENI. This CDR3 reads CASSPEGAGGQDTQYF. The CDR3 DNA reads as TGTGCCAGCTCACCGGAGGGAGCGGGGGGGCAAGATACGCAGTATTTT.

The rearrangement uses TRBV5-1 and TRBJ2-7; a weak D match, TRBD1 (6 bases). Germline V gene data show CDR1 as SGHRS and CDR2 as YFSETQ. The CDR3 spans 13 residues. V lost 0 bases, J lost 4 bases, and 8 bases lay in between. CDR3 amino acids: CASSLGGQYEQYF. DNA of the CDR3: TGCGCCAGCAGCTTGGGGGGGCAGTACGAGCAGTACTTC. Combining the CDR3 with reference TRBV5-1 and TRBJ2-7 gives the whole variable domain KAGVTQTPRYLIKTRGQQVTLSCSPISGHRSVSWYQQTPGQGLQFLFEYFSETQRNKGNFPGRFSGRQFSNSRSEMNVSTLELGDSALYLCASSLGGQYEQYFGPGTRLTVT.

The chain has TRBV5-4 and TRBJ2-7; D uncertain. The CDR3 is 14 amino acids. Trimming took off 0 bases at V and 5 bases at J, with 12 bases between the two ends. Germline CDR1 and CDR2: SGHNT and YYREEE (reference sequence). Here the CDR3 DNA reads TGTGCCAGCAGCTTGGGAGGAAAAATGGACGAGCAGTACTTC. Its translation is CASSLGGKMDEQYF. Filled out from reference TRBV5-4 and TRBJ2-7, the complete variable domain reads ETGVTQSPTHLIKTRGQQVTLRCSSQSGHNTVSWYQQALGQGPQFIFQYYREEENGRGNFPPRFSGLQFPNYSSELNVNALELDDSALYLCASSLGGKMDEQYFGPGTRLTVT.

The J gene is TRBJ2-2, the V gene TRBV11-2, with TRBD2 matching over 7 bases. There are 19 residues in the CDR3. V trimming: 3 bases; J trimming: 3 bases; junction bases outside the gene matches: 16. CDR1 SGHAT and CDR2 FQNNGV come from the germline V gene. CDR3 sequence: CASSFVFTMGREYTGELFF. The CDR3 DNA reads TGTGCCAGCAGCTTCGTTTTTACTATGGGGCGGGAGTACACCGGGGAGCTGTTTTTT.